Presented here are 21 T cell receptor beta chains from one specimen sequenced in a study of OX40 agonist ivuxolimab in advanced cancers. Repertoires were generated with immunoSEQ multiplex PCR, while TCRdb's copy carries only in-frame clones and drops some. The repertoire consists of about 50,000 clones, with 75% to 85% occurring once and the leading ten covering under 3%. Sequencing used CD4+ or CD8+ T cells sorted from blood, obtained in a trial of the OX40 agonist ivuxolimab. Receptors originate from an adult with an advanced solid tumor such as melanoma, head and neck, liver or kidney cancer.

This clone showed up just once. The rearrangement links TRBV5-4 to TRBJ1-2, with D unclear. Germline CDR1 and CDR2: SGHNT and YYREEE (reference sequence). The CDR3 has 14 amino acids. V shed 1 base and J shed 5 bases, with 12 bases lying between them. The CDR3 is CASSLNPESYGYTF. CDR3 in DNA: TGTGCCAGCAGCTTGAACCCCGAATCGTATGGCTACACCTTC.

The rearrangement links TRBV19 to TRBJ2-7; no clear D. The CDR3 is 13 amino acids. CDR1 is LNHDA and CDR2 is SQIVND in the germline V gene (reference sequence). The germline V and J ends were trimmed by 5 bases and 2 bases, with 10 bases remaining between them. This chain's CDR3 is CASSSGKAYEQYF. The CDR3 region has the DNA TGTGCCAGTAGTTCTGGGAAAGCCTACGAGCAGTACTTC.

V usage is TRBV19 and J usage is TRBJ1-5; D gene unclear. Germline values: CDR1 LNHDA, CDR2 SQIVND (reference sequence). The V gene lost 2 bases and the J gene lost 4 bases, with 12 bases spanning the gap. The CDR3 is 15 amino acids. CDR3 region: CASSIKGSENQPQHF. CDR3 sequence (DNA): TGTGCCAGTAGTATAAAAGGCAGCGAGAATCAGCCCCAGCATTTT.

The V call is TRBV7-9, the J call TRBJ2-3; tentative D call: TRBD2 (7 bases). Per the germline V gene, CDR1 is SEHNR and CDR2 is FQNEAQ (reference sequence). Trimming pared 8 bases from V and 2 bases from J, leaving 17 bases between. The CDR3 sequence is 15 residues long. The CDR3 sequence is CASSGQGRVTDTQYF. The CDR3 bases are TGTGCCAGCTCCGGGCAGGGGAGGGTCACAGATACGCAGTATTTT.

The chain recombines TRBV7-2 with TRBJ1-2; D gene ambiguous. The germline V gene has CDR1 SGHTA and CDR2 FQGNSA. V was trimmed by 5 bases and J by 8 bases, leaving 18 bases between them. CDR3 size: 14 residues. For the CDR3, the DNA is TGTGCCAGCAGCCCAGCGGGCCTCCCGGGCGGCTACACCTTC. It codes for CASSPAGLPGGYTF.

V is TRBV11-2 and J is TRBJ1-3; D is ambiguous. Germline V gene sequence: CDR1 SGHAT, CDR2 FQNNGV. The length of the CDR3 is 15 residues. The ends were cut back, 5 bases at V and 0 bases at J, with 11 bases in the middle. CDR3 protein: CASSPHHSSGNTIYF. CDR3 coding DNA: TGTGCCAGCAGCCCGCATCATAGCTCTGGAAACACCATATATTTT.

The chain employs TRBV30 and TRBJ2-2; 8 bases are a match to TRBD1. The CDR3 covers 16 residues. Germline V CDR1 and CDR2: GTSNPN, SVGIG (reference sequence). V shed 2 bases and J 5 bases; nucleotides not matched to a gene: 10. The CDR3 DNA reads as TGTGCCTGGAGTATCCCCGGGACAGGCGGTACCGGGGAGCTGTTTTTT. Its translation is CAWSIPGTGGTGELFF. Full variable domain (rest looked up from reference TRBV30 and TRBJ2-2): SQTIHQWPATLVQPVGSPLSLECTVEGTSNPNLYWYRQAAGRGLQLLFYSVGIGQISSEVPQNLSASRPQDRQFILSSKKLLLSDSGFYLCAWSIPGTGGTGELFFGEGSRLTVL.

The chain has TRBV19 and TRBJ2-4; D is undetermined. Trimming stripped 7 bases from V and 4 bases from J, with 17 bases between. The CDR3 totals 15 residues. Germline V lookup: CDR1 LNHDA, CDR2 SQIVND (reference sequence). The CDR3 is CASNKNPAGKNIQYF. In nucleotides, the CDR3 is TGTGCCAGTAATAAGAACCCGGCAGGAAAAAACATTCAGTACTTC. Full variable domain (missing parts from reference TRBV19 and TRBJ2-4): DGGITQSPKYLFRKEGQNVTLSCEQNLNHDAMYWYRQDPGQGLRLIYYSQIVNDFQKGDIAEGYSVSREKKESFPLTVTSAQKNPTAFYLCASNKNPAGKNIQYFGAGTRLSVL.

This clone appeared a single time. The CDR3 DNA reads as TGTGCCAGCAGTGAAGACCGGGACGGCGAAAAACTGTTTTTT. It yields the protein CASSEDRDGEKLFF. The rearrangement joins TRBV2 to TRBJ1-4; perhaps TRBD1 as D (5 bases). V lost 1 base, J lost 8 bases, and 11 bases lay in between. This CDR3 has 14 amino acids. Germline CDR1 reads SNHLY; CDR2 reads FYNNEI.

The chain links TRBV6-5 to TRBJ2-7, with 14 nucleotides matching TRBD2. Germline V CDR1 and CDR2: MNHEY, SVGAGI. Trimming at V came to 2 bases and at J to 3 bases, leaving 0 bases not matched to a gene. CDR3 length: 15 residues. The CDR3 loop reads CASSYGLAGGYEQYF. CDR3 coding DNA: TGTGCCAGCAGTTACGGACTAGCGGGGGGCTACGAGCAGTACTTC.

The chain is built from TRBV6-5 and TRBJ2-4, with 9 bases lining up with TRBD1. Unmatched junction bases numbered 4, after V lost 6 bases and J lost 4 bases. The germline V gene encodes CDR1 MNHEY and CDR2 SVGAGI. This CDR3 comprises 14 residues. In nucleotides, the CDR3 is TGTGCCAGCAGAGGGGACAGGGTAAAAAACATTCAGTACTTC. Protein product: CASRGDRVKNIQYF.

For this clone: The sample holds other DNA sequences that translate to the same CDR3. V usage is TRBV7-2 and J usage is TRBJ2-3; D is undetermined. The V gene's germline CDR1 is SGHTA and CDR2 FQGNSA. The length of the CDR3 is 14 residues. Trimming took 0 bases from V and 1 from J, leaving 5 bases between them. This CDR3 is CASSLASGTDTQYF. In DNA form, the CDR3 reads TGTGCCAGCAGCTTAGCGTCGGGCACAGATACGCAGTATTTT.

This clone was detected a few times. The chain uses TRBV5-1 and TRBJ1-2; D is unclear. This CDR3 region has 14 residues. Trimming removed 3 bases from V and 2 bases from J, with 11 bases in between. Germline loops: CDR1 SGHRS, CDR2 YFSETQ. The CDR3 DNA reads TGCGCCAGCAGCTCGTCGCCGGCCAACTATGGCTACACCTTC. Translating gives CASSSSPANYGYTF.

This chain connects TRBV9 to TRBJ2-1, with 10 bases aligning to TRBD2. V was pared by 4 bases and J by 8 bases, with 9 bases of the junction left unmatched. Germline CDR1 and CDR2: SGDLS and YYNGEE. The CDR3 totals 15 residues. The CDR3 loop is CASSFSSGGRDEQFF. The CDR3, as DNA: TGTGCCAGCAGCTTCTCTAGCGGGGGCCGGGATGAGCAGTTCTTC. The full variable domain, its missing parts supplied by reference TRBV9 and TRBJ2-1, is DSGVTQTPKHLITATGQRVTLRCSPRSGDLSVYWYQQSLDQGLQFLIQYYNGEERAKGNILERFSAQQFPDLHSELNLSSLELGDSALYFCASSFSSGGRDEQFFGPGTRLTVL.

This chain links TRBV19 with TRBJ2-7; TRBD1 might be the D (5 bases). Germline V CDR1 and CDR2: LNHDA, SQIVND (reference sequence). Between the trimmed V and J ends, which lost 1 base and 3 bases, there was a span of 7 bases. The CDR3 runs 13 residues. The CDR3 protein is CASSIGTIYEQYF. The CDR3 nucleotides are TGTGCCAGTAGTATAGGGACAATCTACGAGCAGTACTTC.

The V gene is TRBV4-2, the J gene TRBJ2-2, with D tentatively TRBD1 or TRBD2 (5 bases each). From germline, CDR1 is LGHNA and CDR2 YNFKEQ. CDR3 length: 16 residues. Trimming shortened V by 0 bases and J by 0 bases, and 8 bases separated the two germline ends. CDR3 coding DNA: TGTGCCAGCAGCCAAGATGGGGGTTCGAACACCGGGGAGCTGTTTTTT. Amino acid sequence: CASSQDGGSNTGELFF.

The chain joins TRBV7-2 to TRBJ1-4; no firm D call. CDR1 is SGHTA and CDR2 is FQGNSA in the germline V gene. The CDR3 consists of 13 residues. The germline V and J ends were trimmed by 0 bases and 12 bases, with 11 bases remaining between them. The chain's CDR3 is CASSLAPRGELFF. In DNA form, the CDR3 reads TGTGCCAGCAGCTTAGCGCCGCGCGGGGAACTGTTTTTT.

The chain uses TRBV5-1 and TRBJ2-1; a possible D gene is TRBD2 (6 bases). V dropped 3 bases and J dropped 3 bases, with 13 bases sitting between them. CDR3 length: 15 amino acids. Germline loops: CDR1 SGHRS, CDR2 YFSETQ. The CDR3 DNA is TGCGCCAGCAGCTCACTAGCAGGCCACTACAATGAGCAGTTCTTC. This encodes CASSSLAGHYNEQFF.

This sequence joins TRBV2 and TRBJ1-6; unclear D gene. The germline V gene has CDR1 SNHLY and CDR2 FYNNEI. Trimming left V 4 bases short and J 0 bases short, with 13 bases between. CDR3 length: 17 residues. The CDR3 here is CASSGGTASSYNSPLHF. The DNA of the CDR3 is TGTGCCAGCAGTGGGGGTACGGCCAGCTCCTATAATTCACCCCTCCACTTT.

On this clone itself: Other nucleotide sequences from this sample produce the same CDR3. The V and J genes are TRBV18 and TRBJ1-4; no reliable D call. The CDR3 consists of 14 residues. V was pared by 6 bases and J by 0 bases, with 8 bases between. Per the germline V gene, CDR1 is KGHSH and CDR2 is LQKENI. The CDR3 sequence: CASSPDATNEKLFF. The CDR3 nucleotides read TGTGCCAGCTCCCCAGACGCAACTAATGAAAAACTGTTTTTT. Supplemented by reference TRBV18 and TRBJ1-4, the full variable domain reads NAGVMQNPRHLVRRRGQEARLRCSPMKGHSHVYWYRQLPEEGLKFMVYLQKENIIDESGMPKERFSAEFPKEGPSILRIQQVVRGDSAAYFCASSPDATNEKLFFGSGTQLSVL.

V usage is TRBV5-8 and J usage is TRBJ1-3; 7 positions match TRBD1. From germline, CDR1 is SGHTS and CDR2 YDEGEE. The CDR3 has 13 residues. The V and J ends lost 4 bases and 7 bases, in that order; junction bases with no gene match: 5. CDR3 coding DNA: TGTGCCAGCAGCCGCGACAGGGTTAACACCATATATTTT. This codes for CASSRDRVNTIYF.